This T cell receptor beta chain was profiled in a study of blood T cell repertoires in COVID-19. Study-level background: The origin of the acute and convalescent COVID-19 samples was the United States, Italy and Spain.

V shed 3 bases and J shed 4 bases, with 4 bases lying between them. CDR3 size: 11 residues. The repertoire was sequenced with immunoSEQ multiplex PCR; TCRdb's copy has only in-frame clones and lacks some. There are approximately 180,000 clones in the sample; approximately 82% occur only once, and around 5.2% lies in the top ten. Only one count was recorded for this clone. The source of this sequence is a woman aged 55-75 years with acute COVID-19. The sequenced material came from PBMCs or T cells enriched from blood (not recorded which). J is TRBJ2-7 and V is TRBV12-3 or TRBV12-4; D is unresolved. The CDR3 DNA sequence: TGTGCCAGCAGTTTCGAGTACGAGCAGTACTTC. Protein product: CASSFEYEQYF.